The 21 T cell receptor beta chains below were found in one sample sequenced in a study of beta chain features in type 1 diabetes. Their antigen targets remain unknown. Notes on the study in general: Shortening of TCRB CDR3s, moderate but significant, appeared in all four CD4+ subsets of Type 1 diabetes patients.

Reverse transcribing all isolated RNA meant expressed TCRB transcripts were sequenced. Profiled with immunoSEQ multiplex PCR; TCRdb holds only in-frame clones, not every one. The sample consists of 500,000 to 650,000 clones, over 10% of them appearing once. The sample taken for sequencing was naive CD4+ T cells from blood. These receptors were collected from a man aged 25-45 years with type 1 diabetes.

This clone was seen only a few times. The J gene is TRBJ2-3, the V gene TRBV29-1, with TRBD2 matching over 10 bases. Losses at the gene ends were 0 bases for V and 5 bases for J; bases not matched to a gene: 17. Germline CDR1 SQVTM, CDR2 ANQGSEA. The CDR3 covers 19 residues. DNA of the CDR3: TGCAGCGTTGAAGAAGCTAGCGGGAGCCCTTTAAATCGAGGAGATACGCAGTATTTT. Translation: CSVEEASGSPLNRGDTQYF.

The table lists this clone with a few counts. The chain links TRBV9 to TRBJ2-1; tentative D call: TRBD2 (6 bases). The V and J ends lost 7 bases and 4 bases respectively, with 12 bases between them. There are 13 residues in the CDR3. Germline assignment: CDR1 SGDLS and CDR2 YYNGEE. The CDR3 DNA reads as TGTGCCAGCGCGGCGGGGTATTACAATGAGCAGTTCTTC. Its translation is CASAAGYYNEQFF.

This chain links TRBV5-6 with TRBJ2-5, with 9 positions matching TRBD2. The J segment lost 3 bases and the V segment lost 4 bases, leaving 13 bases of the junction unmatched. Germline V gene lookup returns CDR1 SGHDT and CDR2 YYEEEE. CDR3 length: 17 residues. The CDR3 nucleotides read TGTGCCAGCAGCCAACAAGCGGGTAGCGGGGGTGAAGAGACCCAGTACTTC. It yields the protein CASSQQAGSGGEETQYF.

This clone was seen a handful of times. The J gene is TRBJ2-5, the V gene TRBV19; 7 positions match TRBD2. Germline V lookup: CDR1 LNHDA, CDR2 SQIVND (reference sequence). There are 17 residues in the CDR3. J was trimmed by 4 bases and V by 6 bases; bases with no gene match: 17. The CDR3 coding sequence is TGTGCCAGTAGCCCTCTCGGTCGGGGGGAGGGACGAGAGACCCAGTACTTC. It codes for CASSPLGRGEGRETQYF. The variable domain in full, with the rest retrieved from reference TRBV19 and TRBJ2-5, is DGGITQSPKYLFRKEGQNVTLSCEQNLNHDAMYWYRQDPGQGLRLIYYSQIVNDFQKGDIAEGYSVSREKKESFPLTVTSAQKNPTAFYLCASSPLGRGEGRETQYFGPGTRLLVL.

The J gene is TRBJ1-1, the V gene TRBV7-2; possible D gene TRBD1, 5 bases. The V gene's germline CDR1 is SGHTA and CDR2 FQGNSA. This CDR3 spans 14 amino acids. The V gene lost 4 bases and the J gene lost 4 bases, with 13 bases spanning the gap. The DNA of the CDR3 is TGTGCCAGCAGCTCCAGGGTTTGGAGCACTGAAGCTTTCTTT. It translates to CASSSRVWSTEAFF.

The V and J genes are TRBV9 and TRBJ1-3, with D unclear. The CDR3 is made up of 15 amino acids. Per the germline V gene, CDR1 is SGDLS and CDR2 is YYNGEE. Trimming took off 0 bases at V and 4 bases at J, with 11 bases between the two ends. CDR3 DNA: TGTGCCAGCAGCGTAGGATCCATTAACGGAAACACCATATATTTT. Its protein is CASSVGSINGNTIYF. Looking up the rest from reference TRBV9 and TRBJ1-3 gives the full variable domain: DSGVTQTPKHLITATGQRVTLRCSPRSGDLSVYWYQQSLDQGLQFLIQYYNGEERAKGNILERFSAQQFPDLHSELNLSSLELGDSALYFCASSVGSINGNTIYFGEGSWLTVV.

The chain combines TRBV9 with TRBJ1-5, with D unclear. The germline V and J ends were trimmed by 0 bases and 4 bases, with 5 bases remaining between them. There are 13 residues in the CDR3. Germline CDR1 and CDR2: SGDLS and YYNGEE. CDR3 sequence reads: CASSVAINQPQHF. The DNA for the CDR3 is TGTGCCAGCAGCGTAGCTATTAATCAGCCCCAGCATTTT.

The V and J genes are TRBV4-2 and TRBJ1-4, with 7 positions matching TRBD1. The CDR3 consists of 17 residues. CDR1 and CDR2 from the germline V gene are LGHNA and YNFKEQ. V lost 0 bases and J lost 4; bases outside the gene matches: 8. The CDR3: CASSQDLGGYINEKLFF. The CDR3 DNA sequence: TGTGCCAGCAGCCAAGATTTAGGGGGCTATATTAATGAAAAACTGTTTTTT.

This clone was counted at least ten times. This chain uses TRBV23-1 with TRBJ2-6; D is undetermined. TRBV23-1 is classed as an ORF, of uncertain function. This CDR3 is built from 13 residues. V lost 4 bases to trimming and J lost 2 bases, with 3 bases between them. The CDR3 nucleotides are TGCGCCAGCAGTCGCACTGGGGCCAACGTCCTGACTTTC. Its translation: CASSRTGANVLTF.

This clone was seen more than once but under ten times. This same CDR3 is encoded by further DNA sequences in the sample. The gene calls are TRBV9 and TRBJ2-1; 13 bases map to TRBD2. In germline, CDR1 is SGDLS, CDR2 YYNGEE. This CDR3 contains 15 residues. V dropped 2 bases and J dropped 4; count of bases not matched to a gene: 0. CDR3 residues: CASSVTSGGYNEQFF. CDR3 nucleotide sequence: TGTGCCAGCAGCGTGACTAGCGGGGGGTACAATGAGCAGTTCTTC.

The DNA of the CDR3 is TGTGCAAGTCGCTTTCGGCAGAACACCATATATTTT. It specifies CASRFRQNTIYF. V usage is TRBV12-2 and J usage is TRBJ1-3. TRBV12-2 is assigned pseudogene status. The CDR3 length is 12 residues.

This sequence joins TRBV6-5 and TRBJ1-2, with a tentative D call TRBD1 (5 bases). The germline V gene has CDR1 MNHEY and CDR2 SVGAGI. V was cut by 0 bases and J by 8 bases, with 10 bases left in between. The length of the CDR3 is 13 residues. The CDR3 is CASSYSRVRGYTF. The CDR3 nucleotides are TGTGCCAGCAGTTACTCCAGGGTTCGCGGCTACACCTTC.

The rearrangement joins TRBV6-1 to TRBJ2-5, with D possibly being TRBD1 (5 bases). The CDR3 is 13 residues long. Germline loops: CDR1 MNHNS, CDR2 SASEGT. Trimming pared 5 bases from V and 0 bases from J, leaving 7 bases between. The CDR3 DNA follows: TGTGCCAGCAGTCCAGGGTACCAAGAGACCCAGTACTTC. It encodes CASSPGYQETQYF.

The sample holds a few counts of this clone. J is TRBJ1-5 and V is TRBV5-8; 7 nucleotides agree with TRBD1. After removal of 3 bases from V and 2 bases from J, the junction contained 2 bases not matched to a gene. This CDR3 is 14 amino acids long. Germline CDR1 is SGHTS and CDR2 is YDEGEE. This CDR3 is CASSYTGGNQPQHF. The CDR3 DNA reads as TGTGCCAGCAGCTATACAGGGGGCAATCAGCCCCAGCATTTT.

A few counts support this clone. This chain uses TRBV5-1 with TRBJ1-2; possible D gene TRBD1, 6 bases. V was clipped by 7 bases and J by 1 base, with 20 bases between them. The CDR3 loop spans 16 amino acids. Germline V gene data show CDR1 as SGHRS and CDR2 as YFSETQ. Written as DNA, the CDR3 is TGCGCCAGCGCGGACGGACAGCTTACCTTTAACTATGGCTACACCTTC. Protein sequence: CASADGQLTFNYGYTF.

V and J are TRBV7-9 and TRBJ1-1, with D tentatively TRBD1 (5 bases). Trimming pared 5 bases from V and 2 bases from J, leaving 9 bases between. The germline V gene has CDR1 SEHNR and CDR2 FQNEAQ (reference sequence). The CDR3 sequence is 13 residues long. This chain's CDR3 is CASSLDRNTEAFF. CDR3 DNA: TGTGCCAGCAGCCTCGACAGAAACACTGAAGCTTTCTTT.

The chain combines TRBV29-1 with TRBJ2-3; 10 bases line up with TRBD2. J lost 2 bases, V lost 4 bases, and 9 bases had no gene match. The germline V gene encodes CDR1 SQVTM and CDR2 ANQGSEA. This CDR3 is built from 16 residues. In DNA form, the CDR3 reads TGCAGCGTTGCCCGACTAGCGGGCGGCTCCACAGATACGCAGTATTTT. Its protein is CSVARLAGGSTDTQYF.

This clone was counted a few times. J is TRBJ2-7 and V is TRBV7-2, with D possibly called TRBD1 or TRBD2 (6 bases each). The CDR3 extends over 15 amino acids. Trimming left V 5 bases short and J 1 base short, with 15 bases between. CDR1 is SGHTA, CDR2 FQGNSA, per germline. Written as DNA, the CDR3 is TGTGCCAGCAGCCAAGGGGGGTCAGGATCCTACGAGCAGTACTTC. The encoded protein is CASSQGGSGSYEQYF.

This clone has more than one count but fewer than ten. In nucleotides, the CDR3 is TGTGCCAGCAGCCCCGACAGATTATATGGCTACACCTTC. Translated, it gives CASSPDRLYGYTF. The chain uses TRBV7-2 and TRBJ1-2; a weak D match, TRBD1 (5 bases). CDR3 length: 13 amino acids. Germline V gene sequence: CDR1 SGHTA, CDR2 FQGNSA. V was clipped by 5 bases and J by 5 bases, with 12 bases between them.

The chain recombines TRBV4-1 with TRBJ2-7, with 7 bases aligning to TRBD1. V was clipped by 2 bases and J by 0 bases; unmatched bases: 7. CDR3 size: 16 residues. Germline V CDR1 and CDR2: MGHRA, YSYEKL. Here the CDR3 DNA reads TGCGCCAGCAGCCAATCCGGGACAGATATCTCCTACGAGCAGTACTTC. Its protein product is CASSQSGTDISYEQYF.

The chain employs TRBV7-3 and TRBJ1-2; D unresolved. V was trimmed by 4 bases and J by 8 bases, leaving 17 bases between them. The CDR3 consists of 14 residues. In germline, CDR1 is SGHTA, CDR2 FQGTGA. The CDR3 sequence: CASSSPDRDEGYTF. The CDR3 DNA reads as TGTGCCAGCAGCTCCCCGGATCGAGACGAGGGCTACACCTTC.